The clone carrying this TCR beta chain has a handful of counts. Antigen unknown. This sample is part of a study of cytomegalovirus exposure and HLA in healthy donors. Study-wide context: Among the roughly 370 genotyped donors, 65% to 85% were placed in the Caucasian-associated ancestry cluster.

Study conclusions and caveats: Some segments of the V type, notably TRBV6-2 and TRBV6-3, were excluded as indistinguishable. The authors considered a cluster of highly shared sequence variants likely to be a sequencing artifact. Researchers reportedly found TCR beta sequences accurately predicted most subjects' HLA-A and HLA-B alleles.

In the PCR, 60 Vbeta and 13 Jbeta primers were used. Sequencing was performed with immunoSEQ multiplex PCR; in TCRdb, only in-frame clones are kept and a portion is missing. Of 90,000 to 100,000 clones in the sample, approximately 79% are singletons; the top ten hold 15% to 20%. The V segment lost 0 bases and the J segment 2 bases; nucleotides outside the gene matches: 15. Per germline, CDR1 SGHDN and CDR2 FVKESK. The CDR3 consists of 19 residues. The receptor comes from a woman aged 60-70 years in good health and CMV-seropositive. This sequence joins TRBV14 and TRBJ2-7; TRBD1 matches 8 bases. The sample taken for sequencing was PBMCs. For the CDR3, the DNA is TGTGCCAGCAGCCAAGATTATTTAATTCGACAGGGGAACACCTACGAGCAGTACTTC. Its translation: CASSQDYLIRQGNTYEQYF. The whole variable domain, filled in from reference TRBV14 and TRBJ2-7, reads EAGVTQFPSHSVIEKGQTVTLRCDPISGHDNLYWYRRVMGKEIKFLLHFVKESKQDESGMPNNRFLAERTGGTYSTLKVQPAELEDSGVYFCASSQDYLIRQGNTYEQYFGPGTRLTVT.